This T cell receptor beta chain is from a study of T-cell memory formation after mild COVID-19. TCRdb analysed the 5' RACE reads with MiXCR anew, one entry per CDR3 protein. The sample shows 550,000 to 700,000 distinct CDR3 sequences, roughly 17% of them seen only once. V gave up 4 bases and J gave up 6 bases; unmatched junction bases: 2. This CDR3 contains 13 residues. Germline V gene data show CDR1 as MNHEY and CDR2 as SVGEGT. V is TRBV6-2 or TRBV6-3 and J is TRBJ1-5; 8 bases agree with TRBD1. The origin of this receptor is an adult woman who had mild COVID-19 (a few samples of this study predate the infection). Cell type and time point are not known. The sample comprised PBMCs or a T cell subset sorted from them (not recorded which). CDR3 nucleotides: TGTGCCAGCAGTTCAGGGGGCGGTCAGCCCCAGCATTTT. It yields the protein CASSSGGGQPQHF.